This section outlines one T cell receptor beta chain sequence together with its context. Its target is not known. The germline V gene encodes CDR1 SGHNT and CDR2 YYREEE (reference sequence). This CDR3 region has 12 residues. V dropped 2 bases and J dropped 17; count of bases not matched to a gene: 5. The PCR was carried out with 60 Vbeta primers and 13 Jbeta primers. The data were produced by immunoSEQ multiplex PCR, yet TCRdb's version contains in-frame clones alone and is incomplete. The table shows some 130,000 clones, with 78% occurring only once. This sample stems from a study of cytomegalovirus exposure and HLA in healthy donors. Study-wide points: Later analysis suggested most CMV-associated TCR beta chains were HLA-restricted. From TCR beta sequences, most subjects' HLA-A and HLA-B alleles were reportedly predicted accurately. A few CMV-associated chains proved CMV antigen-specific in vitro.

The sequenced sample consisted of PBMCs. The receptor was isolated from a female donor in good health and CMV-seronegative. This chain uses TRBV5-4 with TRBJ1-6; TRBD1 matches at 9 bases. The DNA of the CDR3 is TGTGCCAGCAGCTTTACGGGACAGGGCGTCCACTTT. Its protein is CASSFTGQGVHF.